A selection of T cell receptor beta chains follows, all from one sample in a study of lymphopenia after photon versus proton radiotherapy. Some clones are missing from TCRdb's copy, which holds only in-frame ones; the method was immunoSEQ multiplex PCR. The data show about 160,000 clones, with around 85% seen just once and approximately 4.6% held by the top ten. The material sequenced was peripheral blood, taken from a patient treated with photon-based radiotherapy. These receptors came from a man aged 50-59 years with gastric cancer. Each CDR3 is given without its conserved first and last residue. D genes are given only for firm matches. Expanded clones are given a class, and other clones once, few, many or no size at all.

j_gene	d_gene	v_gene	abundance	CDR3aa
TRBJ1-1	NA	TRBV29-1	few	SVGETASTEAF
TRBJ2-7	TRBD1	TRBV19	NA	ASREQGDRYEQY
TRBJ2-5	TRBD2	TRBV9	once	ASTLAGSGSGETQY
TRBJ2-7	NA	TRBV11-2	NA	ASSLEGLGYEQY
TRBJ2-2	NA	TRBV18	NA	ASSRNIGELF
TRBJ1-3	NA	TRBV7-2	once	ASSLQGTSGNTIY
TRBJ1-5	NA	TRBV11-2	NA	ASSLDRDQPQH
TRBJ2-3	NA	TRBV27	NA	ASSPPRRTYTQY
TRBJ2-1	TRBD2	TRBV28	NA	ASSFLTSGQYNEQF
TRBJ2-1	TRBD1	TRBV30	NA	AWSPWTGLNEQF
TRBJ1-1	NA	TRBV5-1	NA	ASSQDRDTEAF
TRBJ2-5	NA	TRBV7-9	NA	ASSLVSGGETQY
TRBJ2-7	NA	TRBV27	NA	ASSFTGSHEQY
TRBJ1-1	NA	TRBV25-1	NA	ASRAGETEAF
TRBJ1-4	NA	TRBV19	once	ASSTSQSATNEKLF
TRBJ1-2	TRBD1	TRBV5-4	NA	ASSFPAGTGVYGYT
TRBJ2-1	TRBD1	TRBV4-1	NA	ASSQGGQGAGNEQF
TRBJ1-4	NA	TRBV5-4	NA	ASSLGPTTNEKLF
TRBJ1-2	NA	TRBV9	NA	ASSVGGNYGYT
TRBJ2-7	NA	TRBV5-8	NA	ASRLYRDEQY
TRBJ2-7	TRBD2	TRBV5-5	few	ASSLGLAGVYHEQY
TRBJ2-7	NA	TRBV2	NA	ASTILYEQY